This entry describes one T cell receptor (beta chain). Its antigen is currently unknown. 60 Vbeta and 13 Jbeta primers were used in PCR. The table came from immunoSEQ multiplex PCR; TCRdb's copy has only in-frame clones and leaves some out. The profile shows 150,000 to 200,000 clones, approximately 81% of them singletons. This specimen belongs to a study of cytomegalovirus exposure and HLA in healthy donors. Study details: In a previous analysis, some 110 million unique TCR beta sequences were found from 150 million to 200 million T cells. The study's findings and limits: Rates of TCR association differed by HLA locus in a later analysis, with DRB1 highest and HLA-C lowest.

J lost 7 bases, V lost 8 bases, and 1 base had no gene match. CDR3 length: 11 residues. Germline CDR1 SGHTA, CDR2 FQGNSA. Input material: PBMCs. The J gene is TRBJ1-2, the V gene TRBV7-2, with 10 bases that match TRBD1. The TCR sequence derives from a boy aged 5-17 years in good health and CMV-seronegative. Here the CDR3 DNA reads TGTGCCAGCGGGACAGGGGTTGGCTACACCTTC. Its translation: CASGTGVGYTF.